Below, 12 T cell receptor beta chains from the same sample are listed, as sequenced in a study of T cell repertoires in cytomegalovirus infection (dated by TCRdb to about 2019). The listed sequencing device is Illumina HiSeq 1500. TCRdb reworked the public reads: Q25 trimming with fastp, MiXCR clone assembly, productive beta chains retained. A single entry per CDR3 protein holds the most common genes and DNA from its merged rows. The sample table lists 650,000 to 900,000 distinct CDR3 sequences, 29% of them with a count of one. The ten top clones hold roughly 14% of the sample. These receptors lack a known antigen. In the paper's terms, the treatment or condition label means: in vitro stimulation with specific CMV peptide epitopes to enrich CMV-specific T cells. Sequencing used cultured CD8+ T cells from PBMCs, obtained from culture after CMV antigen stimulation. These receptor sequences come from a human donor in good health (CMV status not recorded). Some clones in this sample may be carry-over from other donors' samples.

As for this clonotype: This clone may be a read error of a much larger clone one base away. The CDR3 protein is CANSITSGVGSDTQYF. Written as DNA, the CDR3 is TGTGCCAACAGCATTACTAGCGGGGTAGGGTCAGATACGCAGTATTTT. The chain links TRBV7-6 to TRBJ2-3; 10 nucleotides line up with TRBD2. Germline CDR1 and CDR2: SGHVS and FNYEAQ. The CDR3 length is 16 residues.

CDR3 in DNA: TGTGCCAGCACTCGGTCGAGGGGGGTCCTCGACGAGCAGTTCTTC. Encoded protein: CASTRSRGVLDEQFF. This rearrangement joins TRBV28 to TRBJ2-1; D is tentatively TRBD1 or TRBD2 (6 bases each). Trimming shortened V by 7 bases and J by 10 bases, and 23 bases separated the two germline ends. The length of the CDR3 is 15 residues. Germline V gene lookup returns CDR1 MDHEN and CDR2 SYDVKM. Drawing the rest from reference TRBV28 and TRBJ2-1, the complete variable domain is DVKVTQSSRYLVKRTGEKVFLECVQDMDHENMFWYRQDPGLGLRLIYFSYDVKMKEKGDIPEGYSVSREKKERFSLILESASTNQTSMYLCASTRSRGVLDEQFFGPGTRLTVL.

This chain links TRBV15 with TRBJ2-7, with 10 bases identical to TRBD1. Germline CDR1 LNHNV, CDR2 YYDKDF (reference sequence). The CDR3 is 14 residues long. J gave up 5 bases and V 5 bases, and 6 bases lay outside the gene matches. DNA for the CDR3: TGTGCCACCAGCCCCCGGGACAGGGGTGACGAGCAGTACTTC. Its translation is CATSPRDRGDEQYF.

This clonotype was counted many times. The CDR3 bases are TGTGCCAGCAGCCCCCGGACACCTCAAGAGACCCAGTACTTC. Translated, it gives CASSPRTPQETQYF. The rearrangement uses TRBV7-9 and TRBJ2-5, with a tentative D call TRBD1 (5 bases). The CDR3 sequence is 14 residues long. CDR1 is SEHNR and CDR2 is FQNEAQ in the germline V gene (reference sequence). The V end lost 5 bases, the J end lost 2 bases, and 12 bases lay between the germline ends.

This CDR3 reads CASSVASGYNEQFF. Here the CDR3 DNA reads TGTGCCAGCAGTGTCGCTAGCGGGTACAATGAGCAGTTCTTC. The rearrangement links TRBV6-1 to TRBJ2-1; 8 bases fit TRBD2. Germline CDR1 MNHNS, CDR2 SASEGT. CDR3 length: 14 residues. The V gene end was trimmed by 4 bases and the J gene end by 4 bases; junction bases not matched to a gene: 3.

The genes are TRBV9 and TRBJ2-5; 7 nucleotides line up with TRBD2. The CDR3 has 17 residues. V lost 4 bases, J lost 2 bases, and 14 bases stayed unmatched. The germline CDR1 and CDR2 sequences are SGDLS and YYNGEE. CDR3 bases: TGTGCCAGCAGCACTTATCACCTCCGCGGGGGACAAGAGACCCAGTACTTC. Amino acid sequence: CASSTYHLRGGQETQYF. The variable domain in full, with the rest retrieved from reference TRBV9 and TRBJ2-5, is DSGVTQTPKHLITATGQRVTLRCSPRSGDLSVYWYQQSLDQGLQFLIQYYNGEERAKGNILERFSAQQFPDLHSELNLSSLELGDSALYFCASSTYHLRGGQETQYFGPGTRLLVL.

This clonotype was seen a handful of times. The V gene is TRBV27, the J gene TRBJ2-5, with TRBD1 identical over 9 bases. With 5 bases clipped from V and 5 bases from J, the junction kept 9 bases outside the gene matches. The CDR3 has 15 amino acids. CDR1 is MNHEY, CDR2 SMNVEV, per germline (reference sequence). The CDR3 region has the DNA TGTGCCAGCAGTACCCGGGACAGGGCGATGGAGACCCAGTACTTC. The encoded protein is CASSTRDRAMETQYF.

The chain couples TRBV28 to TRBJ1-1; TRBD1 matches 10 bases. This CDR3 is 16 amino acids long. Per germline, CDR1 MDHEN and CDR2 SYDVKM. V shed 5 bases and J 3 bases; nucleotides not matched to a gene: 9. As DNA, the CDR3 is TGTGCCAGCAGTCTACCAATGACAGGGGGCGACACTGAAGCTTTCTTT. This encodes CASSLPMTGGDTEAFF.

The gene calls are TRBV29-1 and TRBJ2-5; D call uncertain. The CDR3 spans 11 residues. Germline V gives CDR1 SQVTM, CDR2 ANQGSEA. Trimming left V 6 bases short and J 5 bases short, with 10 bases between. The CDR3 reads CSVPWRETQYF. In DNA, the CDR3 is TGCAGCGTCCCCTGGCGGGAGACCCAGTACTTC.

This clonotype occurred a few times. The V and J genes are TRBV4-1 and TRBJ2-2; D is uncertain. V lost 2 bases, J lost 3 bases, and 7 bases lay in between. CDR3 size: 14 residues. Looked up from germline, CDR1 is MGHRA and CDR2 is YSYEKL. Here the CDR3 reads CASSQFYDTGELFF. Here the CDR3 DNA reads TGCGCCAGCAGCCAATTCTACGACACCGGGGAGCTGTTTTTT.

This clonotype was seen only a few times. The V and J genes are TRBV28 and TRBJ2-1, with 10 bases aligning to TRBD2. The CDR3 length is 20 residues. Germline CDR1 and CDR2: MDHEN and SYDVKM. The trim removed 4 bases at V and 0 bases at J, leaving 15 bases unmatched. The CDR3 nucleotides are TGTGCCAGCAGTTCGCCTCCGGGACTAGCGTTCCGTAGCTCCTACAATGAGCAGTTCTTC. It is translated as CASSSPPGLAFRSSYNEQFF.

For this clonotype: A read error is likely, as this CDR3 ends without the conserved phenylalanine or tryptophan. This chain links TRBV12-3 or TRBV12-4 with TRBJ2-1; no clear D gene. V lost 1 base and J lost 6, with 7 bases in between. This CDR3 spans 13 amino acids. The CDR3 loop reads CASSLGHPNEQFC. CDR3 nucleotide sequence: TGTGCCAGCAGTTTAGGACACCCCAATGAGCAGTTCTGT.